This TCR beta chain comes out of a study of identical twins. Study-level findings and limits: Where beta out-of-frame sequences were concerned, excess twin sharing was weaker. Memory repertoires lacked the insertion deficit that abundant cord blood beta clonotypes showed. Possibly, invariant MAIT and iNKT cells partly confounded zero-insertion analyses.

The CDR3 runs to 19 residues. V lost 6 bases to trimming and J lost 4 bases; unmatched junction nucleotides: 21. CDR1 is MNHEY, CDR2 SMNVEV, per germline (reference sequence). In its sample, this clonotype was seen a few times. The antigen is not known. With template switching, a universal primer site was added, and the cDNA carried unique molecular identifiers. TCRdb reprocessed the 5' RACE reads with MiXCR, giving one entry per CDR3 protein. The top ten clones hold about 0.3% of a sample with around 1.7 million distinct CDR3 sequences, 25% to 35% of them seen once. The source is a newborn girl in good health. The sequenced material came from cord blood. The chain is built from TRBV27 and TRBJ2-7, with 10 bases identical to TRBD2. CDR3 residues: CASSPPTGTSAFRPYEQYF. CDR3 DNA sequence: TGTGCCAGCAGCCCCCCGACAGGGACTAGCGCTTTCCGACCTTACGAGCAGTACTTC.